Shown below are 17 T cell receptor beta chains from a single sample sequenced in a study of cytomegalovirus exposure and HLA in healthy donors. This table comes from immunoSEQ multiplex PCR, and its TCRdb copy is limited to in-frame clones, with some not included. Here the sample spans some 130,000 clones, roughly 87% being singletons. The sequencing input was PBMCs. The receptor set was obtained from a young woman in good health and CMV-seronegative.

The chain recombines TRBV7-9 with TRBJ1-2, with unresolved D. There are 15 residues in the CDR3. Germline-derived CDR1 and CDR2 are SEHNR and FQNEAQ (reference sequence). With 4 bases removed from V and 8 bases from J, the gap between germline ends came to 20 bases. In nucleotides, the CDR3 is TGTGCCAGCAGCTCCGGACGGAGGGTCTTCGACGGCTACACCTTC. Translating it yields CASSSGRRVFDGYTF.

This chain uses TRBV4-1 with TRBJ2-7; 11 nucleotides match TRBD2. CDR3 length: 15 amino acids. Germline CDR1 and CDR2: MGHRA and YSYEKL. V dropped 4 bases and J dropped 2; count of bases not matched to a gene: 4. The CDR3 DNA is TGCGCCAGCAGCCCACTAGCGGGGGAGACCTACGAGCAGTACTTC. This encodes CASSPLAGETYEQYF.

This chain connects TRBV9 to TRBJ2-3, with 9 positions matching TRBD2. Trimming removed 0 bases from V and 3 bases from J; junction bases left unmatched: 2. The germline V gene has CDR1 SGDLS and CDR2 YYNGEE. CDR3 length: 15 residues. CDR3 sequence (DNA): TGTGCCAGCAGCGTAGTAGCGGGGGCAACAGATACGCAGTATTTT. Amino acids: CASSVVAGATDTQYF.

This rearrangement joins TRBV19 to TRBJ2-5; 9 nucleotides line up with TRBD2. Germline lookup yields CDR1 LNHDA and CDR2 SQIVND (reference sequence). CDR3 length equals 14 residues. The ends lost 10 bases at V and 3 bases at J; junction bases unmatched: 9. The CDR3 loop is CATRQRGDKETQYF. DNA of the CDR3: TGTGCCACCCGGCAGCGGGGGGACAAAGAGACCCAGTACTTC.

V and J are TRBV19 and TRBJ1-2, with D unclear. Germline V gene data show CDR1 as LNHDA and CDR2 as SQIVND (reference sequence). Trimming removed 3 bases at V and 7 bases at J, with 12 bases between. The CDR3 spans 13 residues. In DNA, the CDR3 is TGTGCCAGTAGTATTGATCCGGTGTCTGGCTACACCTTC. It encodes CASSIDPVSGYTF. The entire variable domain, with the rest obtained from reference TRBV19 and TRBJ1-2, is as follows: DGGITQSPKYLFRKEGQNVTLSCEQNLNHDAMYWYRQDPGQGLRLIYYSQIVNDFQKGDIAEGYSVSREKKESFPLTVTSAQKNPTAFYLCASSIDPVSGYTFGSGTRLTVV.

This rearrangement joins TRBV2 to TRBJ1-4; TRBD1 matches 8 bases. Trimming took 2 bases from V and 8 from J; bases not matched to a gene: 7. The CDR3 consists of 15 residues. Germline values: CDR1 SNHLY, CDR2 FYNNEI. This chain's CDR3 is CASSEMQGALEKLFF. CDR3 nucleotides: TGTGCCAGCAGTGAAATGCAGGGGGCCCTAGAAAAACTGTTTTTT.

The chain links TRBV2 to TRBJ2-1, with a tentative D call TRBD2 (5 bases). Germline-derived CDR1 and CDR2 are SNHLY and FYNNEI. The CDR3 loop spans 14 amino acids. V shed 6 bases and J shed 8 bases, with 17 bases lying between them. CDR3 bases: TGTGCCAGCAGAGATTTTTCCGGGGTCGATGAGCAGTTCTTC. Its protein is CASRDFSGVDEQFF.

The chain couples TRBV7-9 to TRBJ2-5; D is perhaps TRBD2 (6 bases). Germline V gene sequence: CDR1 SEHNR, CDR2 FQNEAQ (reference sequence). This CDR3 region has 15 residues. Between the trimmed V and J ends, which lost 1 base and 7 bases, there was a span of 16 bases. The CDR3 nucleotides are TGTGCCAGCAGCTTAGGGGTCGCGGGAAAGGTGACCCAGTACTTC. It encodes CASSLGVAGKVTQYF.

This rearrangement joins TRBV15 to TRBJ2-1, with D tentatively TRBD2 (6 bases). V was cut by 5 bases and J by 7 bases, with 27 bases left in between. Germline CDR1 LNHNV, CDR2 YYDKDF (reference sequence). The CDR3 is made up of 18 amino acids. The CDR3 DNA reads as TGTGCCACCAGCTCCCGTGTTGAGATCCACCTAGCGCGTAATGAGCAGTTCTTC. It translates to CATSSRVEIHLARNEQFF.

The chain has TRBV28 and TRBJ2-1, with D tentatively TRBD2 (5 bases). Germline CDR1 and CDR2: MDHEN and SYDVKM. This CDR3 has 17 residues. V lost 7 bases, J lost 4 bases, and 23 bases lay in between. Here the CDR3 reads CASKSGIELGFYNEQFF. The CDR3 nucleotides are TGTGCCAGCAAAAGCGGTATCGAGCTGGGGTTTTACAATGAGCAGTTCTTC.

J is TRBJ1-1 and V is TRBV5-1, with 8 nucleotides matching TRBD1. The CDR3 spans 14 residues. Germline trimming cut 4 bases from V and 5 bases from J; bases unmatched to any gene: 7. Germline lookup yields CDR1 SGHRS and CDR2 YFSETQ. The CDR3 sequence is CASSGDRGGTEAFF. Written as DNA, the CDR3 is TGCGCCAGCAGCGGAGACAGGGGAGGGACTGAAGCTTTCTTT.

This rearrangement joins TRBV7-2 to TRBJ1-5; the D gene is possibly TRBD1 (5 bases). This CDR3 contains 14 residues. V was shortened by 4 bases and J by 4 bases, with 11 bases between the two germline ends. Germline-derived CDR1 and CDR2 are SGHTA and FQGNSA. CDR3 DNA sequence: TGTGCCAGCAGCTCAAACAGGTGGAATCAGCCCCAGCATTTT. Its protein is CASSSNRWNQPQHF.

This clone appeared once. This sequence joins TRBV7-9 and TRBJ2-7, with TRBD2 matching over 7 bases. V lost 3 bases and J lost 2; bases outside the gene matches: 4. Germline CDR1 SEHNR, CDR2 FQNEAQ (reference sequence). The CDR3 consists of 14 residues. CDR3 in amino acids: CASSFGGSAYEQYF. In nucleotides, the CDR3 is TGTGCCAGCAGCTTCGGGGGGTCGGCCTACGAGCAGTACTTC. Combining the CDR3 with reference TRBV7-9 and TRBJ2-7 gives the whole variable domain DTGVSQNPRHKITKRGQNVTFRCDPISEHNRLYWYRQTLGQGPEFLTYFQNEAQLEKSRLLSDRFSAERPKGSFSTLEIQRTEQGDSAMYLCASSFGGSAYEQYFGPGTRLTVT.

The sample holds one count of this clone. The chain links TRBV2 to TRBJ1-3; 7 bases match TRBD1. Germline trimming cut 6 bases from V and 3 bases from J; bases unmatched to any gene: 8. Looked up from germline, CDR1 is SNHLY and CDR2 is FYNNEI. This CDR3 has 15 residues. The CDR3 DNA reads TGTGCCAGCAGGCCTCTTACAGGGGTTGGAAACACCATATATTTT. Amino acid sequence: CASRPLTGVGNTIYF.

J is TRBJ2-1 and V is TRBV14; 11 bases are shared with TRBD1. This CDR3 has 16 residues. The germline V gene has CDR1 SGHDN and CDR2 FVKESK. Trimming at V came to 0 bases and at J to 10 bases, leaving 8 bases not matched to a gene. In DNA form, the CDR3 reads TGTGCCAGCAGCCAAGATCCATGGGACAGGGGGGACGAGCAGTTCTTC. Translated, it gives CASSQDPWDRGDEQFF.

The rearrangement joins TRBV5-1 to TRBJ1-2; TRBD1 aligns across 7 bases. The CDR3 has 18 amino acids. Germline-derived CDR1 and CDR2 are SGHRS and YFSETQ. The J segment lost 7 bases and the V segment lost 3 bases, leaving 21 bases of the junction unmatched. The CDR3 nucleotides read TGCGCCAGCAGCTCGCGACGGGACAGTTTTCCCTTTTGGCTTGGCTACACCTTC. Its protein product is CASSSRRDSFPFWLGYTF.

CDR3 residues: CASSATGAGANVLTF. CDR3 nucleotide sequence: TGCGCCAGCAGCGCAACAGGTGCTGGGGCCAACGTCCTGACTTTC. The chain links TRBV5-1 to TRBJ2-6, with D possibly being TRBD1 (5 bases). V lost 4 bases and J 2 bases, leaving 10 bases between the germline ends. The length of the CDR3 is 15 residues. Germline-derived CDR1 and CDR2 are SGHRS and YFSETQ. Full variable domain (remainder filled in from reference TRBV5-1 and TRBJ2-6): KAGVTQTPRYLIKTRGQQVTLSCSPISGHRSVSWYQQTPGQGLQFLFEYFSETQRNKGNFPGRFSGRQFSNSRSEMNVSTLELGDSALYLCASSATGAGANVLTFGAGSRLTVL.